The clone carrying this T cell receptor (beta chain) showed up just once. This CDR3 has 11 residues. The germline V gene has CDR1 MNHNY and CDR2 SVGAGI (reference sequence). Deletions cut 5 bases from V and 3 bases from J, with 4 bases between. This specimen comes from a study of OX40 agonist ivuxolimab in advanced cancers. Data came from immunoSEQ multiplex PCR; TCRdb stores just in-frame clones and leaves some out. The sample yields about 110,000 clones, around 93% seen once. The chain links TRBV6-6 to TRBJ1-2; D gene uncertain. The specimen comprised CD4+ or CD8+ T cells sorted from blood, sampled in a trial of the OX40 agonist ivuxolimab. This receptor was taken from an adult with an advanced solid tumor such as melanoma, head and neck, liver or kidney cancer. Here the CDR3 reads CASSVYYGYTF. The DNA for the CDR3 is TGTGCCAGCAGTGTCTACTATGGCTACACCTTC.